The T cell receptor (beta chain) under discussion was sequenced for a study of T cell repertoires in cytomegalovirus infection. Study information: It can be stated that public TCR beta signatures indicated CMV infection as well as a matching HLA type.

Germline V gene lookup returns CDR1 SGHAT and CDR2 FQNNGV. There are 15 residues in the CDR3. V lost 2 bases, J lost 7 bases, and 15 bases lay in between. Turning to this clonotype: Its antigen is currently unknown.

TCRdb recomputed calls from the reads with MiXCR, one row per CDR3 protein. This sample yields 200,000 or so distinct CDR3 sequences, of which under 25% are seen a single time; approximately 3% belongs to the top ten. Study conclusions and caveats: Carriage of CMV together with the relevant HLA was identifiable through cumulative public TCR beta family frequency. CMV-specific HLA-C-restricted TCR beta clonotypes dominated the ex vivo response.

The chain uses TRBV11-2 and TRBJ2-1; tentatively, D is TRBD2 (6 bases). The sample taken for sequencing was PBMCs. The source is a human donor in good health (CMV status not recorded). Some clones in this sample may be carry-over from other donors' samples. The CDR3 loop reads CASSLYPGVLNEQFF. CDR3 bases: TGTGCCAGCAGCTTATACCCGGGAGTCCTAAATGAGCAGTTCTTC.